Listed here are 30 T cell receptor beta chains from one sample, sequenced in a study of radiotherapy plus CTLA-4 blockade in lung cancer. Data came from immunoSEQ multiplex PCR; TCRdb stores just in-frame clones and leaves some out. This table has around 82,000 clones, about 88% appearing once. The material was peripheral blood, obtained from a patient treated with radiotherapy plus ipilimumab. The source of these receptors is a human donor with non-small cell lung cancer that progressed on radiotherapy plus ipilimumab.

This clone was seen only once. The chain couples TRBV7-7 to TRBJ2-2; D gene unclear. Trimming pared 1 base from V and 4 bases from J, leaving 10 bases between. This CDR3 spans 15 amino acids. CDR1 is SSHAT, CDR2 FNYEAQ, per germline (reference sequence). The CDR3 DNA sequence: TGTGCCAGCAGCTTAGGCCTTGCTCCCACCGGGGAGCTGTTTTTT. Translation gives CASSLGLAPTGELFF.

The V and J genes are TRBV5-4 and TRBJ2-7, with 7 bases identical to TRBD1. There are 15 residues in the CDR3. Trimming took 4 bases from V and 0 from J; bases not matched to a gene: 7. Per germline, CDR1 SGHNT and CDR2 YYREEE (reference sequence). The CDR3 reads CASSVSGTVSYEQYF. The CDR3 DNA reads TGTGCCAGCAGCGTCTCCGGGACAGTCTCCTACGAGCAGTACTTC.

The table lists this clone with a count of one. The J gene is TRBJ2-2, the V gene TRBV2; D unclear. Germline V gene data show CDR1 as SNHLY and CDR2 as FYNNEI. This CDR3 has 13 residues. Trimming pared 3 bases from V and 7 bases from J, leaving 9 bases between. CDR3 DNA: TGTGCCAGCAGTGACAGGCTGGTCGGGGAGCTGTTTTTT. Encoded protein: CASSDRLVGELFF.

The chain carries TRBV7-8 and TRBJ1-4; TRBD1 might be the D (6 bases). V was shortened by 2 bases and J by 4 bases, with 11 bases between the two germline ends. The CDR3 consists of 15 residues. CDR1 is SGHVS and CDR2 is FQNEAQ in the germline V gene. The CDR3 spells CASSLQSRGNEKLFF. The CDR3 nucleotides are TGTGCCAGCAGCTTACAGAGCAGGGGTAATGAAAAACTGTTTTTT.

The chain links TRBV15 to TRBJ2-5; no firm D call. Germline assignment: CDR1 LNHNV and CDR2 YYDKDF (reference sequence). V was pared by 3 bases and J by 0 bases, with 5 bases between. The CDR3 has 13 residues. The CDR3 loop reads CATSRAHQETQYF. In DNA form, the CDR3 reads TGTGCCACCAGCAGGGCACACCAAGAGACCCAGTACTTC.

This clone was counted a single time. V and J are TRBV6-5 and TRBJ1-4; the D is unclear. From germline, CDR1 is MNHEY and CDR2 SVGAGI. The CDR3 is 13 residues long. Trimming shortened V by 6 bases and J by 4 bases, and 9 bases separated the two germline ends. CDR3 nucleotide sequence: TGTGCCAGCAGGCGCAGCCATAATGAAAAACTGTTTTTT. Translation: CASRRSHNEKLFF.

The rearrangement links TRBV7-2 to TRBJ2-1; 14 bases are shared with TRBD2. Germline V gene lookup returns CDR1 SGHTA and CDR2 FQGNSA. With 4 bases clipped from V and 6 bases from J, the junction kept 11 bases outside the gene matches. This CDR3 region has 18 residues. The CDR3 spells CASSSRLAGGPGRNEQFF. Written as DNA, the CDR3 is TGTGCCAGCAGCTCCAGACTAGCGGGAGGGCCCGGTCGCAATGAGCAGTTCTTC.

The chain couples TRBV7-9 to TRBJ1-4; 8 nucleotides align to TRBD1. The CDR3 length is 14 residues. V lost 5 bases to trimming and J lost 7 bases; unmatched junction nucleotides: 6. Germline values: CDR1 SEHNR, CDR2 FQNEAQ (reference sequence). Written as DNA, the CDR3 is TGTGCCAGCAGCCACGGACAGGGCACTGAAAAACTGTTTTTT. Its translation is CASSHGQGTEKLFF.

This clone was detected only once. CDR3 residues: CAIRASGFTDTQYF. The CDR3, as DNA: TGTGCCATCAGGGCTAGCGGATTCACAGATACGCAGTATTTT. The chain joins TRBV10-3 to TRBJ2-3; 7 nucleotides line up with TRBD2. CDR1 is ENHRY, CDR2 SYGVKD, per germline. This CDR3 is 14 amino acids long. Trimming at V came to 6 bases and at J to 2 bases, leaving 5 bases not matched to a gene.

This chain joins TRBV6-5 and TRBJ1-3; D is ambiguous. The CDR3 loop spans 15 amino acids. V was clipped by 0 bases and J by 3 bases, with 9 bases between them. Germline CDR1 reads MNHEY; CDR2 reads SVGAGI. CDR3 in DNA: TGTGCCAGCAGTTACTCTCCAGGTTATGGAAACACCATATATTTT. Amino acid sequence: CASSYSPGYGNTIYF.

This clone has more than one count but fewer than ten. The rearrangement joins TRBV6-6 to TRBJ2-7; 7 bases line up with TRBD2. From germline, CDR1 is MNHNY and CDR2 SVGAGI (reference sequence). CDR3 size: 12 residues. V lost 6 bases, J lost 6 bases, and 5 bases stayed unmatched. CDR3 sequence (DNA): TGTGCCAGCAGGACCGGCGGGGGCGAGCAGTACTTC. Protein sequence: CASRTGGGEQYF.

This chain joins TRBV4-3 and TRBJ1-2, with D uncertain. The CDR3 has 14 amino acids. CDR1 and CDR2 (germline): LGHNA, YSLEER. V was trimmed by 0 bases and J by 5 bases, leaving 10 bases between them. The CDR3 here is CASSQDLGPYGYTF. CDR3 in DNA: TGCGCCAGCAGCCAAGATCTGGGTCCTTATGGCTACACCTTC.

The chain carries TRBV20-1 and TRBJ1-2; D not resolved. Trimming removed 3 bases from V and 8 bases from J, with 7 bases in between. The CDR3 runs to 10 residues. CDR1 DFQATT and CDR2 SNEGSKA come from the germline V gene (reference sequence). In DNA, the CDR3 is TGCAGTGCTAGTTTTGAGGGCTACACCTTC. As protein: CSASFEGYTF.

This clone showed up just a few times. The chain links TRBV7-5 to TRBJ1-3; the table assigns TRBD1, which was not confirmed against the DNA. TRBV7-5 is reported as a pseudogene. The CDR3 has 15 residues. For the CDR3, the DNA is TGTGCCAGAAGCTTAGCCGGCAGGGCTGGAAACACCATATATTTT. Encoded protein: CARSLAGRAGNTIYF.

The genes are TRBV6-1 and TRBJ2-7; D possibly corresponds to TRBD1 (8 bases). Germline CDR1 and CDR2: MNHNS and SASEGT. V was pared by 5 bases and J by 6 bases, with 17 bases between. This CDR3 is 14 amino acids long. The CDR3 nucleotides read TGTGCCAGCAGTTTCTCAGCGGGGACAGGCGAGCAGTACTTC. This codes for CASSFSAGTGEQYF.

J is TRBJ2-4 and V is TRBV28; D unresolved. CDR1 is MDHEN and CDR2 is SYDVKM in the germline V gene. V was shortened by 7 bases and J by 2 bases, with 18 bases between the two germline ends. There are 16 residues in the CDR3. The CDR3 loop is CASIRDATTSKNIQYF. In nucleotides, the CDR3 is TGTGCCAGCATTAGAGACGCAACGACGTCCAAAAACATTCAGTACTTC. Complete variable domain (other parts from reference TRBV28 and TRBJ2-4): DVKVTQSSRYLVKRTGEKVFLECVQDMDHENMFWYRQDPGLGLRLIYFSYDVKMKEKGDIPEGYSVSREKKERFSLILESASTNQTSMYLCASIRDATTSKNIQYFGAGTRLSVL.

J is TRBJ1-1 and V is TRBV7-2; weak D call: TRBD1 (6 bases). This CDR3 contains 15 residues. CDR1 and CDR2 (germline): SGHTA, FQGNSA. V lost 0 bases and J 4 bases, leaving 12 bases between the germline ends. CDR3 amino acids: CASSLALRGTTEAFF. The CDR3, as DNA: TGTGCCAGCAGCTTAGCGCTAAGGGGGACCACTGAAGCTTTCTTT.

The rearrangement joins TRBV6-5 to TRBJ2-7; 11 bases fit TRBD2. V lost 6 bases to trimming and J lost 4 bases; unmatched junction nucleotides: 5. In germline, CDR1 is MNHEY, CDR2 SVGAGI. This CDR3 spans 14 amino acids. This chain's CDR3 is CASRIAGGGYEQYF. The DNA for the CDR3 is TGTGCCAGCAGGATAGCGGGAGGGGGTTACGAGCAGTACTTC.

V usage is TRBV7-8 and J usage is TRBJ1-1; 7 nucleotides align to TRBD1. Germline-derived CDR1 and CDR2 are SGHVS and FQNEAQ. CDR3 length: 15 residues. V shed 4 bases and J 0 bases; nucleotides not matched to a gene: 5. The CDR3 sequence: CASSYRDSLNTEAFF. For the CDR3, the DNA is TGTGCCAGCAGCTATCGGGACAGCTTGAACACTGAAGCTTTCTTT.

In this sample, this clone turned up a few times. V usage is TRBV9 and J usage is TRBJ2-2, with D perhaps TRBD1 (5 bases). Germline V gives CDR1 SGDLS, CDR2 YYNGEE. The CDR3 has 17 residues. Trimming cost V 2 bases and J 1 base, with 15 bases left between them. CDR3 nucleotides: TGTGCCAGCAGCGTTAACCCCAGGGTCTTGAACACCGGGGAGCTGTTTTTT. It codes for CASSVNPRVLNTGELFF. Together with reference TRBV9 and TRBJ2-2, the CDR3 gives the full variable domain: DSGVTQTPKHLITATGQRVTLRCSPRSGDLSVYWYQQSLDQGLQFLIQYYNGEERAKGNILERFSAQQFPDLHSELNLSSLELGDSALYFCASSVNPRVLNTGELFFGEGSRLTVL.

This clone occurred once. The J gene is TRBJ1-5, the V gene TRBV6-1; the match to TRBD1 covers 7 bases. This CDR3 contains 14 residues. J gave up 7 bases and V 4 bases, and 7 bases lay outside the gene matches. Germline V gene data show CDR1 as MNHNS and CDR2 as SASEGT. Here the CDR3 reads CASSGGQAGQPQHF. As DNA, the CDR3 is TGTGCCAGCAGTGGAGGACAGGCTGGCCAGCCCCAGCATTTT.

The chain links TRBV7-9 to TRBJ2-7, with D perhaps matching TRBD1 or TRBD2 (6 bases each). V was clipped by 6 bases and J by 4 bases, with 28 bases between them. The CDR3 is 18 amino acids. The germline CDR1 and CDR2 sequences are SEHNR and FQNEAQ (reference sequence). The chain's CDR3 is CASSSTQGIWGERYEQYF. CDR3 nucleotide sequence: TGTGCCAGCAGTTCAACACAGGGTATCTGGGGGGAGAGATACGAGCAGTACTTC.

The chain recombines TRBV6-5 with TRBJ2-1; tentative D call: TRBD2 (7 bases). Deletions cut 6 bases from V and 10 bases from J, with 19 bases between. The CDR3 has 14 amino acids. CDR1 MNHEY and CDR2 SVGAGI come from the germline V gene. In DNA form, the CDR3 reads TGTGCCAGCAGACCCCAAGGGGGGGCAGGGGAGCAGTTCTTC. Its protein is CASRPQGGAGEQFF.

The J gene is TRBJ1-2, the V gene TRBV6-5; TRBD1 aligns across 11 bases. The CDR3 has 15 residues. Losses at the gene ends were 6 bases for V and 7 bases for J; bases not matched to a gene: 10. CDR1 is MNHEY, CDR2 SVGAGI, per germline. This CDR3 reads CASRPAGQGVGGYTF. The DNA for the CDR3 is TGTGCCAGCAGGCCAGCGGGACAGGGGGTGGGTGGCTACACCTTC.

This sequence joins TRBV7-2 and TRBJ2-1; TRBD2 is a possible D gene (6 bases). Germline-derived CDR1 and CDR2 are SGHTA and FQGNSA. There are 11 residues in the CDR3. V lost 5 bases to trimming and J lost 14 bases, with 13 bases between them. The DNA for the CDR3 is TGTGCCAGCAGCATTGGGGCTAGCGAGTTCTTC. Its translation: CASSIGASEFF.

The table lists this clone with a count of one. The chain joins TRBV6-5 to TRBJ2-5; D may be TRBD1 (6 bases). CDR3 length: 14 amino acids. CDR1 MNHEY and CDR2 SVGAGI come from the germline V gene. Between the trimmed V and J ends, which lost 3 bases and 7 bases, there was a span of 15 bases. CDR3 coding DNA: TGTGCCAGCAGTTATGGCAGGGGCGGTGGGACCCAGTACTTC. Protein sequence: CASSYGRGGGTQYF.

The chain combines TRBV5-1 with TRBJ1-1; 7 bases agree with TRBD1. The CDR3 runs to 15 residues. CDR1 SGHRS and CDR2 YFSETQ come from the germline V gene. V gave up 2 bases and J gave up 1 base; unmatched junction bases: 5. The CDR3 is CASSLGGAGNTEAFF. The DNA for the CDR3 is TGCGCCAGCAGCTTAGGGGGCGCGGGGAACACTGAAGCTTTCTTT.

This clone was found a few times. The V gene is TRBV5-1, the J gene TRBJ1-2, with D tentatively TRBD1 (6 bases). Germline CDR1 and CDR2: SGHRS and YFSETQ. Between the trimmed V and J ends, which lost 6 bases and 4 bases, there was a span of 19 bases. The CDR3 totals 15 residues. The CDR3 sequence: CASTLGGGGSYGYTF. The CDR3 DNA reads as TGCGCCAGCACCCTTGGAGGGGGGGGCTCCTATGGCTACACCTTC.

V usage is TRBV9 and J usage is TRBJ2-1; 15 bases fit TRBD2. Germline V lookup: CDR1 SGDLS, CDR2 YYNGEE. The CDR3 runs to 18 residues. Unmatched junction bases numbered 4, after V lost 1 base and J lost 2 bases. CDR3: CASSVSGTSGGTYNEQFF. The CDR3 region has the DNA TGTGCCAGCAGCGTATCGGGGACTAGCGGGGGGACCTACAATGAGCAGTTCTTC. Complete variable domain (other parts from reference TRBV9 and TRBJ2-1): DSGVTQTPKHLITATGQRVTLRCSPRSGDLSVYWYQQSLDQGLQFLIQYYNGEERAKGNILERFSAQQFPDLHSELNLSSLELGDSALYFCASSVSGTSGGTYNEQFFGPGTRLTVL.

The V gene is TRBV9, the J gene TRBJ2-1; D is uncertain. Trimming removed 0 bases at V and 0 bases at J, with 7 bases between. Germline lookup yields CDR1 SGDLS and CDR2 YYNGEE. The CDR3 is 15 amino acids. CDR3 protein: CASSVGTSSYNEQFF. CDR3 nucleotides: TGTGCCAGCAGCGTAGGGACCAGCTCCTACAATGAGCAGTTCTTC.